These T cell receptor beta chains were read from a single sample in a study of T-cell memory formation after mild COVID-19. TCRdb re-called the 5' RACE reads through MiXCR, storing one row per CDR3 protein. The data contain roughly 310,000 distinct CDR3 sequences, more than 15% of them seen just once; the ten biggest clones take up about 20%. Sequencing input: PBMCs or a T cell subset sorted from them (not recorded which). These receptors were collected from a man between 18 and 35 years old who had mild COVID-19 (a few samples of this study predate the infection). Cell type and time point are not known. CDR3s include the opening cysteine and the closing phenylalanine or tryptophan. The D gene is left open where the match is weak. Clone size is not always given. Where it is, it says once, few, many or a class for expanded clones.

NA,few,TRBJ1-5,TRBV15,TGTGCCACCAGCACAGCCCTCAGGGTCGCAAGGGATCGTCAGCCCCAGCATTTT,CATSTALRVARDRQPQHF
NA,few,TRBJ2-5,TRBV7-2,TGTGCCAGCAGCCGTGACAGACGTTCGGAGACCCAGTACTTC,CASSRDRRSETQYF
NA,NA,TRBJ2-2,TRBV12-3/TRBV12-4,TGTGCCAGCAGTAAAGAGACAGGGGAGCTGTTTTTT,CASSKETGELFF
NA,few,TRBJ2-6,TRBV12-3/TRBV12-4,TGTGCCAGCCTGGACGGGGCCTCTGGGGCCAACGTCCTGACTTTC,CASLDGASGANVLTF
NA,few,TRBJ1-2,TRBV4-2,TGTGCCAGCAGCCAAGGGCAGGGGCGTTATGGCTACACCTTC,CASSQGQGRYGYTF
TRBD2,NA,TRBJ2-3,TRBV4-2,TGTGCCAGCAGCACCTTAGCGGGGGGGCTCACAGATACGCAGTATTTT,CASSTLAGGLTDTQYF
TRBD2,many,TRBJ2-3,TRBV7-2,TGTGCCAGCAGCTTAGCGAGATTCGGCGGGGGGGCTCGCACAGATACGCAGTATTTT,CASSLARFGGGARTDTQYF
NA,many,TRBJ2-1,TRBV6-2/TRBV6-3,TGTGCCAGCAGTAAGGGGTCCTCGAGCTCCTACAATGAGCAGTTCTTC,CASSKGSSSSYNEQFF
NA,NA,TRBJ2-1,TRBV20-1,TGCAGTGCGGAACCCCTGGGGGGTGTAGTAGCCGCTGAGCAGTTCTTC,CSAEPLGGVVAAEQFF
NA,few,TRBJ2-3,TRBV25-1,TGTGCCAGCAGTGCTATAGTAACAGATACGCAGTATTTT,CASSAIVTDTQYF
NA,few,TRBJ2-3,TRBV14,TGTGCCAGCAGCCCCGTTGGAAGGCCTAGCACAGATACGCAGTATTTT,CASSPVGRPSTDTQYF
NA,many,TRBJ2-1,TRBV5-1,TGCGCCAGCAGCTTGGGAGGCAGGGGATTAGACTTC,CASSLGGRGLDF
NA,NA,TRBJ2-7,TRBV11-2,TGTGCCAGCAGCTTAGCCAGTGAAGAGCAGTACTTC,CASSLASEEQYF
TRBD1,few,TRBJ1-2,TRBV2,TGTGCCAGCAGTGTGACAGGGGGGTATGGCTACACCTTC,CASSVTGGYGYTF
TRBD2,NA,TRBJ2-3,TRBV20-1,TGCAGTGCTAGGGCACTAGCGGGGTACTGGGCGGATACGCAGTATTTT,CSARALAGYWADTQYF
NA,NA,TRBJ2-2,TRBV4-3,TGCGCCAGCAGCCAAGAAAATAACCGACAGCTCAACACCGGGGAGCTGTTTTTT,CASSQENNRQLNTGELFF
NA,few,TRBJ2-3,TRBV12-3/TRBV12-4,TGTGCCAGCAGTTTAGACAGGGCGCACACAGATACGCAGTATTTT,CASSLDRAHTDTQYF
TRBD1,few,TRBJ2-2,TRBV7-9,TGTGCCAGCAGCTCATCCGGGACAGGGGGAACCGGGGAGCTGTTTTTT,CASSSSGTGGTGELFF
NA,few,TRBJ1-1,TRBV11-2,TGTGCCAGCAGCTCAGGACAGACCACTGAAGCTTTCTTT,CASSSGQTTEAFF
NA,NA,TRBJ2-3,TRBV6-2/TRBV6-3,TGTGCCAGCAGTATCGGGAGAGGACTGTATTTT,CASSIGRGLYF
NA,NA,TRBJ2-7,TRBV6-6,TGTGCCAGCAGTTATTGGGAAGCCTACGAGCAGTACTTC,CASSYWEAYEQYF
TRBD1,NA,TRBJ2-2,TRBV28,TGTGCCAGTTCCCTTCAGGGGGTCACCGGGGAGCTGTTTTTT,CASSLQGVTGELFF
NA,NA,TRBJ1-4,TRBV5-6,TGTGCCAGCAGCTTGAGTCCGCCGGTCGAAAAACTGTTTTTT,CASSLSPPVEKLFF
NA,NA,TRBJ2-1,TRBV19,TGTGCCAGTAGGCCGGGACTCCGGGTCGATGAGCAGTTCTTC,CASRPGLRVDEQFF
TRBD1,NA,TRBJ1-4,TRBV25-1,TGTGCCAGCACGCCCGGGACAGGGGTGGAAAAACTGTTTTTT,CASTPGTGVEKLFF
TRBD1,many,TRBJ1-3,TRBV7-2,TGTGCCAGCAGCCGAGGTACAGGGGGAGACTCTGGAAACACCATATATTTT,CASSRGTGGDSGNTIYF
NA,many,TRBJ2-5,TRBV2,TGTGCCAGCAGTGACGGGGCGGCGGGGACCCAGTACTTC,CASSDGAAGTQYF
TRBD1,NA,TRBJ1-1,TRBV9,TGTGCCAGCAGCGTAGCTCCAGGGGGGTATGAAGCTTTCTTT,CASSVAPGGYEAFF
TRBD1,NA,TRBJ1-1,TRBV6-5,TGTGCCAGCAGTCAACTAGGACAGGCGGGCGCTTTCTTT,CASSQLGQAGAFF
NA,NA,TRBJ1-2,TRBV3-1,TGTGCCAGCAGCCCCGTACTTAGGAGGAACCGGGAAGACCGGGACTATGGCTACACCTTC,CASSPVLRRNREDRDYGYTF
TRBD1,NA,TRBJ2-5,TRBV28,TGTGCCGGCAGTAGGACAGGGAATCTACAGACCCAGTACTTC,CAGSRTGNLQTQYF
NA,many,TRBJ2-1,TRBV24-1,TGTGCCACCAGCGCGTGGGGTGGGCTTTCCTACAATGAGCAGTTCTTC,CATSAWGGLSYNEQFF
NA,NA,TRBJ2-7,TRBV7-9,TGTGCAAGCAGCACCACTATCCGGGGTAACGACGAGCAGTACTTC,CASSTTIRGNDEQYF
TRBD2,many,TRBJ2-3,TRBV4-3,TGCGCCAGCAGCCAAGTTATAGGGCTAGCGGGGGTAGTCACAGATACGCAGTATTTT,CASSQVIGLAGVVTDTQYF
NA,many,TRBJ2-5,TRBV27,TGTGCCAGCAGTGGAAGGGGACGGGAGACCCAGTACTTC,CASSGRGRETQYF
NA,NA,TRBJ1-3,TRBV5-1,TGCGCCAGCAGCTTGGCAGGCTATGGAAACACCATATATTTT,CASSLAGYGNTIYF
NA,NA,TRBJ2-3,TRBV5-1,TGCGCCAGCAGCTTAATAGCGGCGATCACAGATACGCAGTATTTT,CASSLIAAITDTQYF
NA,few,TRBJ1-2,TRBV6-6,TGTGCCAGCAGTTTGCCGGGGCCCGATGACTACACCTTC,CASSLPGPDDYTF
NA,few,TRBJ2-2,TRBV10-2,TGCGCCAGCAGGACAGCTTCCAACACCGGGGAGCTGTTTTTT,CASRTASNTGELFF
NA,NA,TRBJ2-1,TRBV6-5,TGTGCCAGCAGCCTCGGTCCCCATCCGAATGAGCAGTTCTTC,CASSLGPHPNEQFF
NA,few,TRBJ2-3,TRBV11-2,TGTGCCAGCAGCAGAAGGGTCGGGGACCCGCCAGATACGCAGTATTTT,CASSRRVGDPPDTQYF
TRBD2,many,TRBJ2-1,TRBV6-4,TGTGCCAGCAGTGACTCGGCGGGGGGGAATAATGAGCAGTTCTTC,CASSDSAGGNNEQFF
NA,few,TRBJ1-1,TRBV27,TGTGCCAGCAGCCTAAGTCTACGCACTGAAGCTTTCTTT,CASSLSLRTEAFF
NA,NA,TRBJ1-2,TRBV6-5,TGTGCCAGCAGTTACGGGCAGGGTACGGGCGGCTACACCTTC,CASSYGQGTGGYTF
NA,NA,TRBJ1-5,TRBV7-6,TGTGCCAGCAGCTTAGCGGACCGTCAGCCCCAGCATTTT,CASSLADRQPQHF
NA,NA,TRBJ2-2,TRBV19,TGTGCCAGCATGGACGGGAACACCGGGGAGCTGTTTTTT,CASMDGNTGELFF
NA,few,TRBJ2-1,TRBV12-3/TRBV12-4,TGTGCCAGCAGCCTGTCGCGCCTAGGCAATGAGCAGTTCTTC,CASSLSRLGNEQFF
TRBD1,NA,TRBJ1-1,TRBV7-2,TGTGCCAGCAGCCCCCGACAGGGAGCGACTGAAGCTTTCTTT,CASSPRQGATEAFF
TRBD2,few,TRBJ2-3,TRBV6-5,TGTGCCAGCCGCAGGGCTGGCGGGGGGGTTACAGATACGCAGTATTTT,CASRRAGGGVTDTQYF
NA,NA,TRBJ1-4,TRBV29-1,TGCAGCGCCGAGGGTGAAAAACTGTTTTTT,CSAEGEKLFF
NA,few,TRBJ2-5,TRBV29-1,TGCAGCGTTGATGAGGGGCTAGGGGAGACCCAGTACTTC,CSVDEGLGETQYF
TRBD1,NA,TRBJ1-1,TRBV20-1,TGCAGTGCTAGAGATTCACAGGCGCAGGGGGCTCGGGAAGCTTTCTTT,CSARDSQAQGAREAFF
NA,many,TRBJ2-3,TRBV7-9,TGTGCCAGCAGCCCCCGGGCCCTCACAGATACGCAGTATTTT,CASSPRALTDTQYF